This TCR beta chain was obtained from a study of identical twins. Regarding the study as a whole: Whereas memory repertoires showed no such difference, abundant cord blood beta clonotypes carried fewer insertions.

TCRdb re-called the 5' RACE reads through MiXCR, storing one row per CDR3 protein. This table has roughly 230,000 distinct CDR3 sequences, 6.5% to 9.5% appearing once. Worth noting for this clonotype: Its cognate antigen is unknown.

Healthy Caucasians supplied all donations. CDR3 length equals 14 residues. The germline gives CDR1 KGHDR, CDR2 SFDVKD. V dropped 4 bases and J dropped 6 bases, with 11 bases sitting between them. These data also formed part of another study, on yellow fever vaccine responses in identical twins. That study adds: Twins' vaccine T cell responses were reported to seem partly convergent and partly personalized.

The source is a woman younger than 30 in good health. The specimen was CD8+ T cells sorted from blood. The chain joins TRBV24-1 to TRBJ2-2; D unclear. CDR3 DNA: TGTGCCACCAGTGAGTCTACAGCGTCCGGGGAGCTGTTTTTT. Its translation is CATSESTASGELFF.